This T cell receptor beta chain originates from a study of shared clonotypes between healthy human individuals. Study-wide points: When naive CD4 clonotypes were compared across four donors, 4% to 6.5% were shared. Memory subsets had estimated richness that was generally smaller than that of naive subsets. Rarefaction curves obtained for sorted subsets showed sequencing incomplete despite large depth.

Worth noting for this clone: What it recognizes is unknown.

The ends were cut back, 3 bases at V and 4 bases at J, with 12 bases in the middle. Germline CDR1 is GTSNPN and CDR2 is SVGIG (reference sequence). This CDR3 has 13 amino acids. Measured with immunoSEQ multiplex PCR; TCRdb has only the in-frame clones, and not every one. The sample carries some 2,400,000 clones, approximately 95% recorded once. The clonotype originates from a man aged 18-30 years in good health. Input material: naive CD4+ T cells sorted from blood. The subset is: CD45RA+ positively selected. The V and J genes are TRBV30 and TRBJ1-1; unclear D gene. CDR3 bases: TGTGCCTGGAGGGGAGACACTTCCACTGAAGCTTTCTTT. Protein: CAWRGDTSTEAFF.